The entry below describes one T cell receptor beta chain. Its antigen is currently unknown. The source of the sample is a study of blood T cells in healthy people across ages. Researchers report isolating at least 6 million PBMCs per sample. CDR1 is SGHRS and CDR2 is YFSETQ in the germline V gene. The length of the CDR3 is 16 residues. Losses at the gene ends were 4 bases for V and 0 bases for J; bases not matched to a gene: 7. The second PCR ran roughly 6 to 12 cycles with a sample-barcoded 5' primer and J-beta primers. CDR3-containing paired-end reads numbering at least 3 million came from each sample. MiXCR, applied by TCRdb to the 5' RACE reads, yields one record per CDR3 protein. The sample lists about a million distinct CDR3 sequences; 35% to 40% were seen once. Notes on the study in general: More naive CD4+ cells and higher diversity marked long-lived donors relative to aged donors.

This chain uses TRBV5-1 with TRBJ2-1; 7 nucleotides match TRBD2. The sequenced sample consisted of blood. The clonotype originates from a man between 18 and 29 years old in good health. The CDR3 reads CASSHWTSASYNEQFF. CDR3 DNA sequence: TGCGCCAGCAGCCATTGGACTAGTGCCTCCTACAATGAGCAGTTCTTC.